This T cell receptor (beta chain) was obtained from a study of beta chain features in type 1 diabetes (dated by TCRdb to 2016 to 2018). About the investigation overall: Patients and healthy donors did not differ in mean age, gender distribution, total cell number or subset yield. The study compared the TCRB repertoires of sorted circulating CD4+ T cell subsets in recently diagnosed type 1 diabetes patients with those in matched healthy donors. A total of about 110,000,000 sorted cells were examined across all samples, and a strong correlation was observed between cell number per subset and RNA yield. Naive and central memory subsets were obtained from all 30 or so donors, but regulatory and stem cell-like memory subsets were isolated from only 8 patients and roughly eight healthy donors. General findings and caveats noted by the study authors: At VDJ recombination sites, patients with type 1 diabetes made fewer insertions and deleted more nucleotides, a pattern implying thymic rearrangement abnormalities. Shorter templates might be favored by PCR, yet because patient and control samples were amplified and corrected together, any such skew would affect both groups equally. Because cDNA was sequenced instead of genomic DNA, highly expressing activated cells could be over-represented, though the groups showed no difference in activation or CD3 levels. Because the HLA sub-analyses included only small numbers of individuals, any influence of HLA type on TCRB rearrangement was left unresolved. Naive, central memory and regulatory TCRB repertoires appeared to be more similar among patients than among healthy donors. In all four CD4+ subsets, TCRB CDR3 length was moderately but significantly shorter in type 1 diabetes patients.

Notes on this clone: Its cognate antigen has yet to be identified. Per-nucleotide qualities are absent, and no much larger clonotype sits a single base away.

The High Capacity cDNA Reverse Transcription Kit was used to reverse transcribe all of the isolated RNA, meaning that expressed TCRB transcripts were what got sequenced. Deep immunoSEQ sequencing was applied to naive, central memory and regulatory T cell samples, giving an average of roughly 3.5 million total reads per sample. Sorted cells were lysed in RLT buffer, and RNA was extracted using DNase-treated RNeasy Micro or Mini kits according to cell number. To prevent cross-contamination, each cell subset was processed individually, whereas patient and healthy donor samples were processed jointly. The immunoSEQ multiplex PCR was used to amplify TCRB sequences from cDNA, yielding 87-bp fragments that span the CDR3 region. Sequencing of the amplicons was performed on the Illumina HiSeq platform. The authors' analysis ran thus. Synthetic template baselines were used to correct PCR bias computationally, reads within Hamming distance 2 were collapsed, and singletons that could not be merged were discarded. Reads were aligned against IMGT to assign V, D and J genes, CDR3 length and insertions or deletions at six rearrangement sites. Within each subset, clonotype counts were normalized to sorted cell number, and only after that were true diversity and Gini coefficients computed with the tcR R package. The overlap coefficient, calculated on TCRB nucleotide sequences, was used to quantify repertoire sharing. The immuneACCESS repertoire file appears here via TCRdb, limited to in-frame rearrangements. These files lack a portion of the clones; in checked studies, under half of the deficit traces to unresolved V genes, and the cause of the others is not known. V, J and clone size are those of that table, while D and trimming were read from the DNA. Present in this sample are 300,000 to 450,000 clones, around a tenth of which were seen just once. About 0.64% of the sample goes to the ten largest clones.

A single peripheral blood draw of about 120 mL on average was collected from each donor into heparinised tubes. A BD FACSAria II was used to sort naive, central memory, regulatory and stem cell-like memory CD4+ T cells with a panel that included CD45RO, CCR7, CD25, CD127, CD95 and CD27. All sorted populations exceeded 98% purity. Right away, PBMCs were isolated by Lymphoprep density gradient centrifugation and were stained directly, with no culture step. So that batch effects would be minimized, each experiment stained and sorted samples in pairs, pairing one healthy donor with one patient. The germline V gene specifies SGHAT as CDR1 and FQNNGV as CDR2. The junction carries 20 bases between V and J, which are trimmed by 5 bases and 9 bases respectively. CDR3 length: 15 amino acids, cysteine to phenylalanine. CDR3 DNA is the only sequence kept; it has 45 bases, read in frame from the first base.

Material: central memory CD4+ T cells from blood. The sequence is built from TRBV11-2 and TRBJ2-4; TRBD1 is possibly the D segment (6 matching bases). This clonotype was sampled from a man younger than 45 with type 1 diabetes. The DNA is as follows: TGTGCCAGCAGCGAACAGGGCTTCCAAGGCGGCATTCAGTACTTC. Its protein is CASSEQGFQGGIQYF.